This T cell receptor beta chain was sequenced in a study of T-cell reconstitution after alpha-beta-depleted transplantation in children. Preparation of the TCRbeta library was carried out with unique molecular identifiers. TCRdb used MiXCR to reprocess the PCR reads, holding one entry per CDR3 protein. The sample holds some 290,000 distinct CDR3 sequences, around 9.6% seen once. Trimming cost V 5 bases and J 0 bases, with 14 bases left between them. The length of the CDR3 is 15 residues. The germline V gene encodes CDR1 SNHLY and CDR2 FYNNEI. The specimen comprised PBMCs from the stem cell graft donor, sampled from the stem cell graft. The chain combines TRBV2 with TRBJ2-7, with D possibly being TRBD1 or TRBD2 (6 bases each). The clonotype comes from a human donor who donated a stem cell graft to a child with SCID. The chain's CDR3 is CASSTGGWSSYEQYF. CDR3 nucleotides: TGTGCCAGCAGTACCGGGGGCTGGAGCTCCTACGAGCAGTACTTC.